This T cell receptor beta chain comes out of a study of T cell responses to AZD1222 COVID-19 vaccine. The overall study: Second doses were pooled across both intervals (about 4 or about 12 weeks).

The junction had 10 bases not matched to a gene; V was cut back by 3 bases and J by 4 bases. This CDR3 comprises 16 residues. The germline V gene encodes CDR1 MNHEY and CDR2 SMNVEV (reference sequence). This table comes from immunoSEQ multiplex PCR, and its TCRdb copy is limited to in-frame clones, with some not included. The table includes 150,000 to 200,000 clones, 80% to 90% detected once. In the case of this clone: No antigen is known for it.

Study-wide points: Most donors were white British, females outnumbered males, and clonal diversity was possibly underestimated. At baseline, seropositivity was found in only 6 or 7 AZD1222 recipients.

The J gene is TRBJ2-7, the V gene TRBV27, with TRBD1 matching 9 bases. This receptor was identified in an adult in good health. Material: peripheral blood, obtained on day 0 of AZD1222 vaccination. CDR3 region: CASSLSTGTGIYEQYF. The CDR3 nucleotides are TGTGCCAGCAGTTTGTCCACCGGGACAGGGATATACGAGCAGTACTTC.